This T cell receptor beta chain was retrieved from a study of regulatory T cells in long-lasting Graves disease. As for time point: persistent/refractory GD, antithyroid drugs over 5 years with positive TRAb. PBMC-derived RNA was used for the TCR library. Construction of TCR beta libraries relied on iRepertoire HTBI primers and on Arm-PCR targeting CDR3 regions. TCRdb independently ran MiXCR on the multiplex PCR reads; one entry per CDR3 protein. The data show roughly 450,000 distinct CDR3 sequences, around 21% seen once. This clonotype came up many times. The V gene end was trimmed by 5 bases and the J gene end by 3 bases; junction bases not matched to a gene: 8. There are 16 residues in the CDR3. Germline values: CDR1 SGHAT, CDR2 FQNNGV.

The sample was peripheral blood mononuclear cells (PBMCs), taken when the disease was refractory, from a patient treated with antithyroid drugs. The source of this sequence is a female donor with Graves disease. The chain carries TRBV11-2 and TRBJ2-7; 12 bases align to TRBD2. In nucleotides, the CDR3 is TGTGCCAGCAGCCCTACGACTAGCGGGAGTTTCTACGAGCAGTACTTC. Residues: CASSPTTSGSFYEQYF.